The 27 T cell receptor beta chains reported below all come from one sample, sequenced in a study of cytomegalovirus exposure and HLA in healthy donors. With 60 Vbeta and 13 Jbeta primers, the PCR was carried out. Using immunoSEQ multiplex PCR, the repertoire was profiled, and TCRdb retains in-frame clones only, with some absent. The sample lists under 150,000 clones; approximately 86% were seen once. Sequencing input: PBMCs. Source of these receptors: a boy aged 10-17 years in good health and CMV-seronegative.

The rearrangement uses TRBV5-6 and TRBJ1-3; 8 bases agree with TRBD1. With V trimmed by 4 bases and J by 0 bases, 6 bases remained unmatched. The CDR3 contains 16 residues. Germline CDR1 is SGHDT and CDR2 is YYEEEE. In DNA, the CDR3 is TGTGCCAGCAGCCAAAGGGACAGGTACTCTGGAAACACCATATATTTT. Translated: CASSQRDRYSGNTIYF.

This rearrangement joins TRBV10-2 to TRBJ1-2, with D tentatively TRBD1 (6 bases). CDR1 is WSHSY and CDR2 is SAAADI in the germline V gene. This CDR3 is built from 15 residues. Trimming took off 3 bases at V and 3 bases at J, with 14 bases between the two ends. The CDR3 loop reads CASSDSRQVHYGYTF. The CDR3 region has the DNA TGCGCCAGCAGTGATTCAAGACAGGTTCACTATGGCTACACCTTC.

The chain uses TRBV5-1 and TRBJ2-1; TRBD2 matches at 7 bases. The length of the CDR3 is 13 residues. V shed 4 bases, J shed 6 bases, and the junction held 4 bases outside the gene matches. Looked up from germline, CDR1 is SGHRS and CDR2 is YFSETQ. The CDR3 here is CASSIGTTNEQFF. In DNA form, the CDR3 reads TGCGCCAGCAGCATCGGGACTACCAATGAGCAGTTCTTC.

This chain uses TRBV29-1 with TRBJ2-3, with 9 bases lining up with TRBD1. The germline V gene has CDR1 SQVTM and CDR2 ANQGSEA. The V gene end was trimmed by 4 bases and the J gene end by 4 bases; junction bases not matched to a gene: 6. This CDR3 is 14 amino acids long. For the CDR3, the DNA is TGCAGCGTTGTTGACAGGGGGATCGCAGATACGCAGTATTTT. It is translated as CSVVDRGIADTQYF.

The chain joins TRBV5-1 to TRBJ1-6; D not resolved. The ends were cut back, 3 bases at V and 7 bases at J, with 11 bases in the middle. CDR1 is SGHRS, CDR2 YFSETQ, per germline. The CDR3 length is 14 residues. The CDR3 reads CASSYGVGNSPLHF. The CDR3 nucleotides are TGCGCCAGCAGCTACGGGGTCGGGAATTCACCCCTCCACTTT.

V usage is TRBV7-8 and J usage is TRBJ2-1, with 8 bases fitting TRBD1. Germline values: CDR1 SGHVS, CDR2 FQNEAQ. V dropped 5 bases and J dropped 5; count of bases not matched to a gene: 17. This CDR3 region has 18 residues. In nucleotides, the CDR3 is TGTGCCAGCAGCCCCCGTACTTTCCGACAGGGGTCCCACAATGAGCAGTTCTTC. This encodes CASSPRTFRQGSHNEQFF.

This clone has just a few counts. The chain employs TRBV30 and TRBJ2-7, with D tentatively TRBD1 (5 bases). CDR1 is GTSNPN and CDR2 is SVGIG in the germline V gene (reference sequence). This CDR3 contains 12 residues. The V end lost 0 bases, the J end lost 5 bases, and 8 bases lay between the germline ends. Here the CDR3 DNA reads TGTGCCTGGAGTGTAAGGGGAAACGAGCAGTACTTC. It is translated as CAWSVRGNEQYF.

This chain connects TRBV6-5 to TRBJ1-3; 7 bases map to TRBD1. CDR1 is MNHEY, CDR2 SVGAGI, per germline. The CDR3 covers 15 residues. Trimming removed 5 bases from V and 0 bases from J; junction bases left unmatched: 4. This CDR3 reads CASSTRTGSGNTIYF. The CDR3 nucleotides read TGTGCCAGCAGTACGCGGACAGGCTCTGGAAACACCATATATTTT.

CDR3 residues: CSGTGGAYEQYF. The DNA of the CDR3 is TGCAGCGGCACAGGGGGAGCCTACGAGCAGTACTTC. The chain combines TRBV29-1 with TRBJ2-7, with TRBD1 matching 8 bases. Germline V gene lookup returns CDR1 SQVTM and CDR2 ANQGSEA. J was trimmed by 2 bases and V by 7 bases; bases with no gene match: 4. There are 12 residues in the CDR3.

This chain links TRBV4-1 with TRBJ2-1, with TRBD1 matching over 10 bases. Looked up from germline, CDR1 is MGHRA and CDR2 is YSYEKL. This CDR3 region has 15 residues. V lost 2 bases to trimming and J lost 8 bases; unmatched junction nucleotides: 6. CDR3 bases: TGCGCCAGCAGCCAACCCGGGACAGGGGTCGATGAGCAGTTCTTC. Encoded protein: CASSQPGTGVDEQFF.

This clone was counted only a few times. The rearrangement uses TRBV29-1 and TRBJ1-5; no clear D. Germline loops: CDR1 SQVTM, CDR2 ANQGSEA. The CDR3 loop spans 12 amino acids. Trimming removed 4 bases from V and 0 bases from J, with 4 bases in between. Here the CDR3 reads CSVAGSNQPQHF. CDR3 sequence (DNA): TGCAGCGTTGCGGGTAGCAATCAGCCCCAGCATTTT.

This rearrangement joins TRBV27 to TRBJ1-1; unclear D gene. Trimming left V 4 bases short and J 0 bases short, with 9 bases between. Germline-derived CDR1 and CDR2 are MNHEY and SMNVEV (reference sequence). CDR3 length: 14 amino acids. In DNA, the CDR3 is TGTGCCAGCAGTTGGTCCGGAGTGAACACTGAAGCTTTCTTT. This gives the protein CASSWSGVNTEAFF.

The V gene is TRBV11-3, the J gene TRBJ2-7, with a weak D call TRBD1 (6 bases). The CDR3 covers 15 residues. Trimming removed 1 base at V and 5 bases at J, with 15 bases between. Germline V lookup: CDR1 SGHNT, CDR2 YENEEA. As DNA, the CDR3 is TGTGCCAGCAGCTTAGCGCCCAGGGGCCTCGACGAGCAGTACTTC. This gives the protein CASSLAPRGLDEQYF.

The gene calls are TRBV18 and TRBJ2-7; TRBD2 might be the D (5 bases). CDR3 size: 15 residues. The V end was cut by 3 bases, the J end by 0 bases, with 12 bases between. Germline assignment: CDR1 KGHSH and CDR2 LQKENI. The CDR3: CASSPEVHNSYEQYF. CDR3 in DNA: TGTGCCAGCTCACCGGAGGTACACAACTCCTACGAGCAGTACTTC. Based on the CDR3 plus reference TRBV18 and TRBJ2-7, the full variable domain is NAGVMQNPRHLVRRRGQEARLRCSPMKGHSHVYWYRQLPEEGLKFMVYLQKENIIDESGMPKERFSAEFPKEGPSILRIQQVVRGDSAAYFCASSPEVHNSYEQYFGPGTRLTVT.

This chain uses TRBV11-1 with TRBJ2-1; 9 bases line up with TRBD1. The germline CDR1 and CDR2 sequences are SGHAT and FQDESV (reference sequence). The CDR3 length is 15 residues. The trim removed 1 base at V and 5 bases at J, leaving 3 bases unmatched. Here the CDR3 DNA reads TGTGCCAGCAGCTTAGAACAGGGGGCCAACAATGAGCAGTTCTTC. Encoded protein: CASSLEQGANNEQFF.

V usage is TRBV4-3 and J usage is TRBJ2-7; 8 bases match TRBD2. With 4 bases clipped from V and 1 base from J, the junction kept 6 bases outside the gene matches. This CDR3 has 15 amino acids. From germline, CDR1 is LGHNA and CDR2 YSLEER. In nucleotides, the CDR3 is TGCGCCAGCAGCCTCGAGGTAGCGGGGTCCTACGAGCAGTACTTC. Translated: CASSLEVAGSYEQYF.

This clone was counted only a few times. The chain joins TRBV6-5 to TRBJ1-6; 8 bases line up with TRBD1. J lost 7 bases, V lost 6 bases, and 5 bases had no gene match. Per germline, CDR1 MNHEY and CDR2 SVGAGI. The CDR3 runs to 14 residues. For the CDR3, the DNA is TGTGCCAGCAGGGAGGACAGGGTAAATTCACCCCTCCACTTT. Translation: CASREDRVNSPLHF.

In DNA form, the CDR3 reads TGCAGCGTTGAAGATCTAAAGGGGTATACGTATGGCTACACCTTC. Its protein product is CSVEDLKGYTYGYTF. J is TRBJ1-2 and V is TRBV29-1; D is possibly TRBD1 (5 bases). Germline V CDR1 and CDR2: SQVTM, ANQGSEA. This CDR3 comprises 15 residues. Trimming cost V 0 bases and J 5 bases, with 16 bases left between them.

This sequence joins TRBV4-1 and TRBJ2-2; D may be TRBD2 (7 bases). Germline assignment: CDR1 MGHRA and CDR2 YSYEKL. This CDR3 region has 20 residues. V was trimmed by 0 bases and J by 3 bases, leaving 23 bases between them. The CDR3 coding sequence is TGCGCCAGCAGCCAAGATTTCCCAGTGGGGGGGGCTGCGGACACCGGGGAGCTGTTTTTT. Translating gives CASSQDFPVGGAADTGELFF.

This clone has more than one count but fewer than ten. The CDR3 region has the DNA TGTGCCAGCAGTTACGGGCGGAACACTGAAGCTTTCTTT. It translates to CASSYGRNTEAFF. The chain recombines TRBV6-5 with TRBJ1-1; D call uncertain. Germline CDR1 is MNHEY and CDR2 is SVGAGI. V was shortened by 2 bases and J by 1 base, with 5 bases between the two germline ends. CDR3 length: 13 amino acids.

V usage is TRBV20-1 and J usage is TRBJ2-1; D is possibly TRBD2 (7 bases). CDR1 DFQATT and CDR2 SNEGSKA come from the germline V gene (reference sequence). CDR3 length equals 11 residues. Trimming removed 6 bases from V and 7 bases from J, with 10 bases in between. CDR3 DNA sequence: TGCAGTGCGGGAGGGGGGAATGAGCAGTTCTTC. Translating gives CSAGGGNEQFF.

The chain couples TRBV7-8 to TRBJ2-2; TRBD2 might be the D (6 bases). The CDR3 consists of 16 residues. Deletions cut 4 bases from V and 1 base from J, with 13 bases between. CDR1 is SGHVS and CDR2 is FQNEAQ in the germline V gene. The DNA of the CDR3 is TGTGCCAGCAGCTCCGGACGGAGGGTGAACACCGGGGAGCTGTTTTTT. It yields the protein CASSSGRRVNTGELFF.

V usage is TRBV6-5 and J usage is TRBJ1-2, with a weak D call TRBD1 (6 bases). The CDR3 is 16 residues long. Trimming took off 0 bases at V and 8 bases at J, with 19 bases between the two ends. Germline V CDR1 and CDR2: MNHEY, SVGAGI. CDR3 amino acids: CASSYSATSGARGYTF. DNA for the CDR3: TGTGCCAGCAGTTACTCAGCTACTTCAGGGGCGCGGGGCTACACCTTC.

The chain carries TRBV5-1 and TRBJ1-2; D is perhaps TRBD1 (5 bases). The ends were cut back, 4 bases at V and 5 bases at J, with 18 bases in the middle. The germline gives CDR1 SGHRS, CDR2 YFSETQ. The CDR3 length is 15 residues. CDR3 nucleotide sequence: TGCGCCAGCAGCCGGGAGAGAGGGGCCGGGTATGGCTACACCTTC. It yields the protein CASSRERGAGYGYTF.

This clone was picked up a small number of times. The chain combines TRBV7-8 with TRBJ1-1; D uncertain. The ends were cut back, 5 bases at V and 3 bases at J, with 16 bases in the middle. CDR1 is SGHVS, CDR2 FQNEAQ, per germline. The CDR3 is 15 amino acids. In DNA, the CDR3 is TGTGCCAGCAGCAGATTACGAATGAGGGACACTGAAGCTTTCTTT. Amino acids: CASSRLRMRDTEAFF. Full variable domain (rest looked up from reference TRBV7-8 and TRBJ1-1): GAGVSQSPRYKVAKRGQDVALRCDPISGHVSLFWYQQALGQGPEFLTYFQNEAQLDKSGLPSDRFFAERPEGSVSTLKIQRTQQEDSAVYLCASSRLRMRDTEAFFGQGTRLTVV.

The V gene is TRBV19, the J gene TRBJ2-3, with 8 bases matching TRBD1. The V gene's germline CDR1 is LNHDA and CDR2 SQIVND (reference sequence). CDR3 length: 13 amino acids. V shed 4 bases and J 4 bases; nucleotides not matched to a gene: 1. The CDR3 DNA reads TGTGCCAGTAGTACGGGACAGGCAGATACGCAGTATTTT. Translated, it gives CASSTGQADTQYF.

This clone was seen once. The rearrangement joins TRBV5-4 to TRBJ2-1; 15 bases fit TRBD2. Germline V gives CDR1 SGHNT, CDR2 YYREEE (reference sequence). The J segment lost 10 bases and the V segment lost 4 bases, leaving 6 bases of the junction unmatched. The CDR3 is made up of 15 amino acids. The CDR3 sequence: CASSAGLAGGREQFF. The CDR3 DNA follows: TGTGCCAGCAGCGCGGGACTAGCGGGGGGCCGCGAGCAGTTCTTC.